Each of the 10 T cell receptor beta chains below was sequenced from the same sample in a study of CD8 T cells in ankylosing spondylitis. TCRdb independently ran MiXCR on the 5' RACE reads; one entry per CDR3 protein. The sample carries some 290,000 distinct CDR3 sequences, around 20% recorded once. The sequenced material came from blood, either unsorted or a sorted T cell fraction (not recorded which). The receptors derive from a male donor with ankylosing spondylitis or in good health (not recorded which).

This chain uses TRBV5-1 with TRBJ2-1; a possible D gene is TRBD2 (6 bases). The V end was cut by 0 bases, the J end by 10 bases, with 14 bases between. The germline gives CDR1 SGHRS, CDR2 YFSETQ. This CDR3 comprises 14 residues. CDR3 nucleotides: TGCGCCAGCAGCTTGGGCGAGACTAGTAGAGAGCAGTTCTTC. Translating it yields CASSLGETSREQFF.

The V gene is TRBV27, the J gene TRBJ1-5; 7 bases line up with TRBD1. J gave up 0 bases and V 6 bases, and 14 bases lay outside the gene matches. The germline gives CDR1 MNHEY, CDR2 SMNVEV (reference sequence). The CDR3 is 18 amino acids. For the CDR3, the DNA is TGTGCCAGCAGCCCCTTAGGGCCTGGGACAGATAGCAATCAGCCCCAGCATTTT. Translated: CASSPLGPGTDSNQPQHF.

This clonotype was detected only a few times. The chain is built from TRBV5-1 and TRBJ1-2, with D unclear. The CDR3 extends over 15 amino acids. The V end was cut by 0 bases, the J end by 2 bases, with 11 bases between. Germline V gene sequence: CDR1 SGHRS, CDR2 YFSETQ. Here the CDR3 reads CASSLVGLGNYGYTF. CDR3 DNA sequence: TGCGCCAGCAGCTTGGTCGGGCTCGGGAACTATGGCTACACCTTC.

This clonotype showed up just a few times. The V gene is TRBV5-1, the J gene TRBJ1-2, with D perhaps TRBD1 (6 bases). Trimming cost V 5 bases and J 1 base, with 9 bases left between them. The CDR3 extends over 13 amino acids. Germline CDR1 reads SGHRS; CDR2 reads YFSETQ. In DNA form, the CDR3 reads TGCGCCAGCAGTACGGACAGTAACTATGGCTACACCTTC. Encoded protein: CASSTDSNYGYTF.

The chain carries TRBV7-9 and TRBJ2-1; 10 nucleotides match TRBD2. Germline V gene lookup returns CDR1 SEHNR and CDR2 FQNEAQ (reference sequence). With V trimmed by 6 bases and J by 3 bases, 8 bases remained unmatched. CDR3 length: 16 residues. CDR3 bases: TGTGCCAGCAGTCCCCCGGGACTAGCGAGCTACAATGAGCAGTTCTTC. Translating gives CASSPPGLASYNEQFF.

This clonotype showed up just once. The CDR3: CASSLVGSGLAFYEQYV. In DNA, the CDR3 is TGTGCCAGCAGCTTAGTAGGGAGCGGACTGGCGTTCTACGAGCAGTACGTC. The chain employs TRBV7-2 and TRBJ2-7, with a tentative D call TRBD2 (5 bases). V lost 1 base, J lost 3 bases, and 19 bases lay in between. The CDR3 is 17 amino acids. Germline lookup yields CDR1 SGHTA and CDR2 FQGNSA.

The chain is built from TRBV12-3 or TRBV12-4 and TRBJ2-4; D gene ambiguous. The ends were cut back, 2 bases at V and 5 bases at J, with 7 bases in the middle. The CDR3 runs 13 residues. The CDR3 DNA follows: TGTGCCAGCAGTTTAAGGGAACAAAACATTCAGTACTTC. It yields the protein CASSLREQNIQYF.

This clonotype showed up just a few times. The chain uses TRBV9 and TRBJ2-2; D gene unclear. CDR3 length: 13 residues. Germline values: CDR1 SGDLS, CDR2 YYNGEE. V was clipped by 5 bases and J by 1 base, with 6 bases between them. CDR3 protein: CASSNMNTGELFF. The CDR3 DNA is TGTGCCAGCAGTAACATGAACACCGGGGAGCTGTTTTTT.

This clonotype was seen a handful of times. DNA of the CDR3: TGCAGTGCTAGCGGCGCGGGAGGAGATACGCAGTATTTT. Its protein is CSASGAGGDTQYF. The gene calls are TRBV20-1 and TRBJ2-3, with 8 bases fitting TRBD2. Germline values: CDR1 DFQATT, CDR2 SNEGSKA (reference sequence). The CDR3 has 13 residues. Unmatched junction bases numbered 4, after V lost 3 bases and J lost 5 bases.

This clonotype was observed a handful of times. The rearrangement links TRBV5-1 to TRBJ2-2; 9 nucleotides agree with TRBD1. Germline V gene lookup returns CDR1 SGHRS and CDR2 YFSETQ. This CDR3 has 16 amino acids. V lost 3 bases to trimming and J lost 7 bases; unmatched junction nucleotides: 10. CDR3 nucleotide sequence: TGCGCCAGCAGCTCCATCCGGACAGGGGATAGCGGGGAGCTGTTTTTT. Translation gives CASSSIRTGDSGELFF.